A single sample gave rise to the 28 T cell receptor beta chains below, sequenced in a study of T cells after yellow fever vaccination. TCRdb used MiXCR to reprocess the 5' RACE reads, holding one entry per CDR3 protein. The sample has 300,000 or so distinct CDR3 sequences; roughly 9% are singletons. The starting material was CD4+ T cells sorted from PBMCs, obtained 5 days after the yellow fever booster vaccination. The receptors come from a young man who received the YFV17D yellow fever vaccine.

This clonotype was detected only a few times. The chain joins TRBV11-2 to TRBJ1-1; TRBD1 is a possible D gene (5 bases). Germline assignment: CDR1 SGHAT and CDR2 FQNNGV. The CDR3 totals 13 residues. V was clipped by 5 bases and J by 11 bases, with 18 bases between them. The CDR3 coding sequence is TGTGCCAGCAGCCCCTTCGAGGGGCGCGTCGCTTTCTTT. Encoded protein: CASSPFEGRVAFF. Full variable domain (missing parts from reference TRBV11-2 and TRBJ1-1): EAGVAQSPRYKIIEKRQSVAFWCNPISGHATLYWYQQILGQGPKLLIQFQNNGVVDDSQLPKDRFSAERLKGVDSTLKIQPAKLEDSAVYLCASSPFEGRVAFFGQGTRLTVV.

The rearrangement uses TRBV4-3 and TRBJ2-1; no clear D gene. The CDR3 has 14 residues. The germline V and J ends were trimmed by 5 bases and 4 bases, with 12 bases remaining between them. CDR1 is LGHNA and CDR2 is YSLEER in the germline V gene. The CDR3: CASSIRREYNEQFF. The CDR3 DNA follows: TGCGCCAGCAGCATCCGCCGCGAGTACAATGAGCAGTTCTTC.

The chain links TRBV20-1 to TRBJ1-2; D not resolved. The germline gives CDR1 DFQATT, CDR2 SNEGSKA (reference sequence). The CDR3 is 14 amino acids. Trimming removed 0 bases at V and 4 bases at J, with 12 bases between. The CDR3 DNA sequence: TGCAGTGCTAGAGATTCTGTTGAACCCTATGGCTACACCTTC. Protein product: CSARDSVEPYGYTF.

This clonotype was recorded many times. The DNA for the CDR3 is TGTGCCAGCAGTTACAGGCAGGGACATGGCTACACCTTC. Its translation is CASSYRQGHGYTF. The gene calls are TRBV6-5 and TRBJ1-2, with D possibly matching TRBD1 (5 bases). V was clipped by 2 bases and J by 6 bases, with 10 bases between them. In germline, CDR1 is MNHEY, CDR2 SVGAGI. This CDR3 has 13 amino acids.

This clonotype came up a few times. An end of the junction differs from the germline gene, which may be a read error. The chain employs TRBV19 and TRBJ1-1, with 10 bases that match TRBD1. Germline-derived CDR1 and CDR2 are LNHDA and SQIVND (reference sequence). The CDR3 runs 14 residues. CDR3 coding DNA: TGTGCCGGATCCCGGGACAGGGGCAACAATGAAGCTTTCTTT. Its protein product is CAGSRDRGNNEAFF.

This clonotype was seen only a few times. This chain connects TRBV2 to TRBJ2-3; D is ambiguous. The germline CDR1 and CDR2 sequences are SNHLY and FYNNEI. Trimming cost V 2 bases and J 3 bases, with 6 bases left between them. This CDR3 is built from 13 residues. CDR3 sequence (DNA): TGTGCCAGCAGTGAATTTGCAACAGATACGCAGTATTTT. Its protein product is CASSEFATDTQYF.

This clonotype was observed a handful of times. The V and J genes are TRBV6-2 or TRBV6-3 and TRBJ2-7; 7 bases line up with TRBD1. CDR1 is MNHEY, CDR2 SVGEGT, per germline. V gave up 0 bases and J gave up 4 bases; unmatched junction bases: 3. This CDR3 has 14 amino acids. CDR3 residues: CASSYSGGNYEQYF. The CDR3 region has the DNA TGTGCCAGCAGTTACTCAGGGGGCAATTACGAGCAGTACTTC.

The chain links TRBV28 to TRBJ1-6; D perhaps matches TRBD1 (5 bases). The V and J ends lost 2 bases and 5 bases respectively, with 10 bases between them. The V gene's germline CDR1 is MDHEN and CDR2 SYDVKM. The CDR3 has 15 residues. CDR3 protein: CASSLPRVNNSPLHF. The CDR3 nucleotides are TGTGCCAGCAGTTTACCCAGGGTAAATAATTCACCCCTCCACTTT.

This clonotype appeared a few times. The V gene is TRBV6-5, the J gene TRBJ1-5; 7 bases match TRBD1. The V and J ends lost 6 bases and 6 bases, in that order; junction bases with no gene match: 2. CDR1 is MNHEY and CDR2 is SVGAGI in the germline V gene. This CDR3 region has 12 residues. CDR3 sequence (DNA): TGTGCCAGCAGGACAGGGTTTCAGCCCCAGCATTTT. This encodes CASRTGFQPQHF.

This clonotype was picked up a small number of times. This chain connects TRBV11-2 to TRBJ2-3; 7 bases align to TRBD1. From germline, CDR1 is SGHAT and CDR2 FQNNGV. The V gene end was trimmed by 5 bases and the J gene end by 4 bases; junction bases not matched to a gene: 6. There are 14 residues in the CDR3. The CDR3 DNA reads TGTGCCAGCAGCCAAGGGGGCCAGGCAGATACGCAGTATTTT. Protein sequence: CASSQGGQADTQYF.

The chain is built from TRBV12-3 or TRBV12-4 and TRBJ1-5; perhaps TRBD1 as D (6 bases). V shed 7 bases and J shed 7 bases, with 17 bases lying between them. The CDR3 extends over 14 amino acids. The CDR3 sequence: CASTGQGFRQPQHF. CDR3 sequence (DNA): TGTGCCAGCACCGGTCAGGGGTTTAGGCAGCCCCAGCATTTT.

This clonotype was detected ten times or more. The rearrangement uses TRBV7-2 and TRBJ2-1; D is uncertain. Germline V gives CDR1 SGHTA, CDR2 FQGNSA. V dropped 0 bases and J dropped 4 bases, with 4 bases sitting between them. This CDR3 is 13 amino acids long. The CDR3 sequence: CASSLAEYNEQFF. The CDR3 DNA reads TGTGCCAGCAGCTTAGCGGAATACAATGAGCAGTTCTTC. Combining the CDR3 with reference TRBV7-2 and TRBJ2-1 gives the whole variable domain GAGVSQSPSNKVTEKGKDVELRCDPISGHTALYWYRQSLGQGLEFLIYFQGNSAPDKSGLPSDRFSAERTGGSVSTLTIQRTQQEDSAVYLCASSLAEYNEQFFGPGTRLTVL.

This clonotype appeared a few times. The V gene is TRBV5-4, the J gene TRBJ2-3; D perhaps matches TRBD2 (5 bases). Germline loops: CDR1 SGHNT, CDR2 YYREEE (reference sequence). The CDR3 runs 14 residues. Trimming took off 4 bases at V and 5 bases at J, with 14 bases between the two ends. CDR3 coding DNA: TGTGCCAGCAGCGATGGCGGGTCAGGAGATACGCAGTATTTT. Its translation: CASSDGGSGDTQYF.

This clonotype was observed at least ten times. This rearrangement joins TRBV7-3 to TRBJ2-2; TRBD1 might be the D (5 bases). The ends were cut back, 10 bases at V and 0 bases at J, with 9 bases in the middle. This CDR3 is built from 13 residues. The germline V gene encodes CDR1 SGHTA and CDR2 FQGTGA. The CDR3 DNA sequence: TGTGCCACCCGACAGACGAACACCGGGGAGCTGTTTTTT. This translates into CATRQTNTGELFF. Using reference TRBV7-3 and TRBJ2-2 for the parts outside the CDR3, the full variable domain is GAGVSQTPSNKVTEKGKYVELRCDPISGHTALYWYRQSLGQGPEFLIYFQGTGAADDSGLPNDRFFAVRPEGSVSTLKIQRTERGDSAVYLCATRQTNTGELFFGEGSRLTVL.

This clonotype was observed a handful of times. This chain connects TRBV29-1 to TRBJ2-3; no reliable D call. The length of the CDR3 is 14 residues. The V end was cut by 5 bases, the J end by 0 bases, with 12 bases between. The germline V gene has CDR1 SQVTM and CDR2 ANQGSEA. As DNA, the CDR3 is TGCAGCGTTTCTATAGGATATAGCACAGATACGCAGTATTTT. Protein product: CSVSIGYSTDTQYF.

This clonotype was seen only a few times. The genes are TRBV19 and TRBJ1-4, with unresolved D. This CDR3 contains 14 residues. Between the trimmed V and J ends, which lost 4 bases and 3 bases, there was a span of 9 bases. The V gene's germline CDR1 is LNHDA and CDR2 SQIVND (reference sequence). The chain's CDR3 is CASSRWVANEKLFF. The CDR3 nucleotides read TGTGCCAGTAGTAGATGGGTCGCTAATGAAAAACTGTTTTTT.

This clonotype has more than one count but fewer than ten. V usage is TRBV19 and J usage is TRBJ2-1, with D possibly being TRBD1 (6 bases). This CDR3 has 12 amino acids. Germline loops: CDR1 LNHDA, CDR2 SQIVND (reference sequence). V was cut by 8 bases and J by 5 bases, with 10 bases left in between. Here the CDR3 DNA reads TGTGCCAGTGCACAGGGCCACAATGAGCAGTTCTTC. It yields the protein CASAQGHNEQFF.

CDR3 sequence (DNA): TGTGCCAGCAGCCCAGACAGGGCATCCTACGAGCAGTACTTC. As protein: CASSPDRASYEQYF. The J gene is TRBJ2-7, the V gene TRBV16, with 7 nucleotides matching TRBD1. The CDR3 spans 14 residues. V lost 4 bases and J lost 1; bases outside the gene matches: 4. Per the germline V gene, CDR1 is KGHSY and CDR2 is FQNENV.

This clonotype was counted many times. This chain connects TRBV18 to TRBJ1-5, with D possibly TRBD1 on 5 matching bases. From germline, CDR1 is KGHSH and CDR2 LQKENI. Between the trimmed V and J ends, which lost 2 bases and 5 bases, there was a span of 7 bases. This CDR3 has 13 amino acids. CDR3 residues: CASSPGGDQPQHF. The CDR3 region has the DNA TGTGCCAGCTCACCAGGGGGAGATCAGCCCCAGCATTTT.

The gene calls are TRBV29-1 and TRBJ2-5; weak D call: TRBD2 (6 bases). CDR1 SQVTM and CDR2 ANQGSEA come from the germline V gene. This CDR3 spans 12 amino acids. V was shortened by 7 bases and J by 4 bases, with 13 bases between the two germline ends. This CDR3 reads CSAAGGTETQYF. The CDR3 bases are TGCAGCGCCGCCGGAGGGACAGAGACCCAGTACTTC. The complete variable domain, with remaining parts taken from reference TRBV29-1 and TRBJ2-5, reads SAVISQKPSRDICQRGTSLTIQCQVDSQVTMMFWYRQQPGQSLTLIATANQGSEATYESGFVIDKFPISRPNLTFSTLTVSNMSPEDSSIYLCSAAGGTETQYFGPGTRLLVL.

For this clonotype: A clone one base away is much larger, so this may be a read error. The rearrangement joins TRBV5-4 to TRBJ2-5, with 11 nucleotides matching TRBD2. The trim removed 4 bases at V and 1 base at J, leaving 3 bases unmatched. This CDR3 is 15 amino acids long. The V gene's germline CDR1 is SGHNT and CDR2 YYREEE (reference sequence). CDR3 sequence: CASSPSGGIQETQYF. The CDR3, as DNA: TGTGCCAGCAGCCCTAGCGGGGGGATCCAAGAGACCCAGTACTTC.

J is TRBJ2-3 and V is TRBV7-6; D is perhaps TRBD1 (5 bases). Deletions cut 5 bases from V and 5 bases from J, with 14 bases between. This CDR3 is 14 amino acids long. CDR1 and CDR2 from the germline V gene are SGHVS and FNYEAQ. The CDR3 DNA reads TGTGCCAGCAGCCCACGTCCCCAGGGAGATACGCAGTATTTT. Protein: CASSPRPQGDTQYF.

The chain carries TRBV3-1 and TRBJ2-2, with D uncertain. Looked up from germline, CDR1 is LGHDT and CDR2 is YNNKEL (reference sequence). Trimming removed 1 base from V and 2 bases from J, with 11 bases in between. CDR3 length: 16 amino acids. The CDR3 sequence: CASSQVVALNTGELFF. The CDR3 DNA sequence: TGTGCCAGCAGCCAAGTAGTAGCCCTTAACACCGGGGAGCTGTTTTTT. Filled out from reference TRBV3-1 and TRBJ2-2, the complete variable domain reads DTAVSQTPKYLVTQMGNDKSIKCEQNLGHDTMYWYKQDSKKFLKIMFSYNNKELIINETVPNRFSPKSPDKAHLNLHINSLELGDSAVYFCASSQVVALNTGELFFGEGSRLTVL.

This clonotype was seen repeatedly, ten times or more. J is TRBJ1-5 and V is TRBV7-9, with D tentatively TRBD1 (6 bases). CDR3 length: 15 residues. Between the trimmed V and J ends, which lost 2 bases and 5 bases, there was a span of 13 bases. Germline V gene sequence: CDR1 SEHNR, CDR2 FQNEAQ (reference sequence). The chain's CDR3 is CASSLFAGADQPQHF. The CDR3, as DNA: TGTGCCAGCAGCTTATTTGCAGGGGCCGATCAGCCCCAGCATTTT. The full variable domain, completed using reference TRBV7-9 and TRBJ1-5, is DTGVSQNPRHKITKRGQNVTFRCDPISEHNRLYWYRQTLGQGPEFLTYFQNEAQLEKSRLLSDRFSAERPKGSFSTLEIQRTEQGDSAMYLCASSLFAGADQPQHFGDGTRLSIL.

The chain combines TRBV19 with TRBJ2-1; TRBD1 agrees at 8 bases. Germline lookup yields CDR1 LNHDA and CDR2 SQIVND (reference sequence). This CDR3 spans 15 amino acids. V lost 8 bases to trimming and J lost 8 bases; unmatched junction nucleotides: 14. This CDR3 is CASSPGTGGVHEQFF. CDR3 nucleotides: TGTGCCAGTTCCCCCGGGACAGGAGGGGTCCATGAGCAGTTCTTC.

The chain employs TRBV20-1 and TRBJ2-5, with unresolved D. The V end lost 6 bases, the J end lost 7 bases, and 9 bases lay between the germline ends. The CDR3 is 10 residues long. Germline V lookup: CDR1 DFQATT, CDR2 SNEGSKA (reference sequence). The CDR3 bases are TGCAGTGCCGGCCGACGGACCCAGTACTTC. Translating gives CSAGRRTQYF.

V usage is TRBV24-1 and J usage is TRBJ2-1; 12 nucleotides line up with TRBD2. The trim removed 2 bases at V and 6 bases at J, leaving 4 bases unmatched. Germline V gene sequence: CDR1 KGHDR, CDR2 SFDVKD. This CDR3 has 16 residues. For the CDR3, the DNA is TGTGCCACCAGTGATTCTTCTAGCGGGGGGGGCAATGAGCAGTTCTTC. Translated, it gives CATSDSSSGGGNEQFF.

This clonotype showed up many times. As DNA, the CDR3 is TGCGCCAGCAGCGTTATGGACAGCATCAATGAGCAGTTCTTC. It specifies CASSVMDSINEQFF. This chain connects TRBV5-1 to TRBJ2-1; D possibly corresponds to TRBD1 (6 bases). The CDR3 contains 14 residues. With 4 bases removed from V and 6 bases from J, the gap between germline ends came to 14 bases. CDR1 and CDR2 (germline): SGHRS, YFSETQ.